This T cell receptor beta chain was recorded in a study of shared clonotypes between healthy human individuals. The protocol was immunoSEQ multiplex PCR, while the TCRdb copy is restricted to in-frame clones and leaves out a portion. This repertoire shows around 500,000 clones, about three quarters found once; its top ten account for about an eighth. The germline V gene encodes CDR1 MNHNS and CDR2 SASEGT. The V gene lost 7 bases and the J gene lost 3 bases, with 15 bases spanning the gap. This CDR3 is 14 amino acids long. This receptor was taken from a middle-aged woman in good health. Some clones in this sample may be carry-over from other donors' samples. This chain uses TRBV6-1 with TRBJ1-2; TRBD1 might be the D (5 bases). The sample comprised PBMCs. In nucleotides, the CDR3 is TGTGCCAGCACCTCCGACAGATTACACTATGGCTACACCTTC. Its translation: CASTSDRLHYGYTF.